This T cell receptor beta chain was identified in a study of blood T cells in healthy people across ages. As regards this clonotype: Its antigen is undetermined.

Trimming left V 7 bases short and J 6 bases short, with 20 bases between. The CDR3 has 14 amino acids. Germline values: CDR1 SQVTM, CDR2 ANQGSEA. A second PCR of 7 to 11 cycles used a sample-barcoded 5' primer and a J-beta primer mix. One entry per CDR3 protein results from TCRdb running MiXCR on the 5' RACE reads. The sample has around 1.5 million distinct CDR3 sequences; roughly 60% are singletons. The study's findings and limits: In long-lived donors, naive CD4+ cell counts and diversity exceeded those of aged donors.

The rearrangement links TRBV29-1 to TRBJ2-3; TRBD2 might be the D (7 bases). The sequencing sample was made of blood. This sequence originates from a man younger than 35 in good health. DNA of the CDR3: TGCAGCGCCCTTAGGGGGGGCCCCGGGGATACGCAGTATTTT. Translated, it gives CSALRGGPGDTQYF.